The 27 T cell receptor beta chains listed next were all sequenced from one sample in a study of T cell responses to AZD1222 COVID-19 vaccine. TCRdb's copy holds only in-frame clones and misses some; the assay was immunoSEQ multiplex PCR. The profile shows roughly 58,000 clones, roughly 89% of them singletons. The input for sequencing was peripheral blood, taken 28 days after the second AZD1222 dose. The receptors derive from an adult who received the AZD1222 COVID-19 vaccine.

This clone came up once. The chain couples TRBV5-1 to TRBJ1-5; D perhaps matches TRBD1 (5 bases). Trimming pared 1 base from V and 3 bases from J, leaving 11 bases between. This CDR3 comprises 15 residues. The germline V gene encodes CDR1 SGHRS and CDR2 YFSETQ. The CDR3 is CASSLIGGVNQPQHF. The CDR3 nucleotides read TGCGCCAGCAGCTTGATTGGGGGGGTCAATCAGCCCCAGCATTTT.

The chain is built from TRBV5-1 and TRBJ2-1; tentatively, D is TRBD1 (6 bases). The CDR3 is 13 residues long. CDR1 SGHRS and CDR2 YFSETQ come from the germline V gene. V dropped 4 bases and J dropped 10 bases, with 15 bases sitting between them. The CDR3 region has the DNA TGCGCCAGCAGCCTAGCCCCGGACAGCGAGCAGTTCTTC. It encodes CASSLAPDSEQFF.

This chain connects TRBV19 to TRBJ1-1; 8 nucleotides line up with TRBD1. There are 13 residues in the CDR3. Per the germline V gene, CDR1 is LNHDA and CDR2 is SQIVND (reference sequence). Trimming took 3 bases from V and 10 from J; bases not matched to a gene: 7. CDR3 residues: CASSMAGGEGAFF. CDR3 in DNA: TGTGCCAGTAGTATGGCAGGGGGCGAGGGAGCTTTCTTT.

The V call is TRBV5-4, the J call TRBJ2-3; the match to TRBD2 covers 7 bases. The V gene end was trimmed by 0 bases and the J gene end by 5 bases; junction bases not matched to a gene: 3. CDR1 and CDR2 (germline): SGHNT, YYREEE (reference sequence). The CDR3 extends over 14 amino acids. CDR3 amino acids: CASSLERGEDTQYF. DNA of the CDR3: TGTGCCAGCAGCTTGGAGCGGGGAGAAGATACGCAGTATTTT.

V is TRBV29-1 and J is TRBJ1-1, with TRBD1 matching over 8 bases. This CDR3 region has 12 residues. The germline V gene has CDR1 SQVTM and CDR2 ANQGSEA. V shed 8 bases, J shed 4 bases, and the junction held 6 bases outside the gene matches. The CDR3 here is CSMTGAGTEAFF. DNA of the CDR3: TGCAGCATGACAGGGGCGGGCACTGAAGCTTTCTTT.

The chain couples TRBV5-1 to TRBJ2-5; TRBD2 aligns across 9 bases. The length of the CDR3 is 15 residues. V lost 4 bases to trimming and J lost 2 bases; unmatched junction nucleotides: 6. Germline-derived CDR1 and CDR2 are SGHRS and YFSETQ. The CDR3 loop reads CASSPNAGGQETQYF. DNA for the CDR3: TGCGCCAGCAGCCCCAATGCGGGGGGGCAAGAGACCCAGTACTTC.

The V call is TRBV7-2, the J call TRBJ2-1; D call uncertain. Per germline, CDR1 SGHTA and CDR2 FQGNSA. Between the trimmed V and J ends, which lost 1 base and 9 bases, there was a span of 13 bases. This CDR3 contains 14 residues. The CDR3 here is CASSLDFPNPEQFF. The CDR3 nucleotides read TGTGCCAGCAGCTTAGATTTCCCGAATCCTGAGCAGTTCTTC.

V gene TRBV28 combines with J gene TRBJ1-4; weak D call: TRBD1 (6 bases). The CDR3 contains 13 residues. With 7 bases removed from V and 6 bases from J, the gap between germline ends came to 12 bases. Germline CDR1 and CDR2: MDHEN and SYDVKM. The CDR3 DNA is TGTGCCAGCATGGGAGGGGGATATGAAAAACTGTTTTTT. Protein product: CASMGGGYEKLFF.

DNA for the CDR3: TGTGCCAGCAGCTTAGTAACGAGACAGGGTTCTGAAGCTTTCTTT. Its translation is CASSLVTRQGSEAFF. The rearrangement uses TRBV11-2 and TRBJ1-1; 7 bases line up with TRBD1. The junction had 8 bases not matched to a gene; V was cut back by 1 base and J by 6 bases. Germline loops: CDR1 SGHAT, CDR2 FQNNGV. The CDR3 covers 15 residues.

The chain joins TRBV12-3 or TRBV12-4 to TRBJ2-2; 11 nucleotides align to TRBD2. There are 13 residues in the CDR3. The J segment lost 11 bases and the V segment lost 6 bases, leaving 5 bases of the junction unmatched. CDR3 protein: CASSPTSGRELFF. CDR3 DNA: TGTGCCAGCAGCCCTACTAGCGGGAGAGAGCTGTTTTTT.

The rearrangement links TRBV19 to TRBJ2-7, with D perhaps matching TRBD1 or TRBD2 (7 bases each). The V gene's germline CDR1 is LNHDA and CDR2 SQIVND (reference sequence). The CDR3 is 14 residues long. V was clipped by 1 base and J by 6 bases, with 13 bases between them. The CDR3 loop is CASSIAARGGEQYF. Written as DNA, the CDR3 is TGTGCCAGTAGTATAGCTGCCAGGGGGGGCGAGCAGTACTTC.

The rearrangement uses TRBV11-3 and TRBJ2-1; no definite D call. The CDR3 extends over 12 amino acids. Germline-derived CDR1 and CDR2 are SGHNT and YENEEA. V lost 5 bases to trimming and J lost 6 bases, with 8 bases between them. The DNA of the CDR3 is TGTGCCAGCAGCGGGGAAGGCAATGAGCAGTTCTTC. It codes for CASSGEGNEQFF.

The V call is TRBV5-1, the J call TRBJ1-3; D not resolved. The CDR3 runs to 13 residues. Germline values: CDR1 SGHRS, CDR2 YFSETQ. The V end was cut by 0 bases, the J end by 1 base, with 2 bases between. The CDR3 loop reads CASSLVSGNTIYF. CDR3 bases: TGCGCCAGCAGCTTGGTTTCTGGAAACACCATATATTTT.

The genes are TRBV5-1 and TRBJ2-7; a weak D match, TRBD2 (6 bases). CDR1 is SGHRS, CDR2 YFSETQ, per germline. The CDR3 spans 15 residues. Trimming removed 4 bases at V and 0 bases at J, with 14 bases between. The CDR3 is CASSLGGISSYEQYF. DNA for the CDR3: TGCGCCAGCAGCCTTGGGGGGATTAGCTCCTACGAGCAGTACTTC.

The chain carries TRBV12-5 and TRBJ2-3; TRBD1 aligns across 8 bases. The CDR3 length is 16 residues. Germline CDR1 LGHNT, CDR2 FRNRAP. The ends lost 6 bases at V and 6 bases at J; junction bases unmatched: 14. Here the CDR3 reads CASGPGQGGLVDTQYF. The DNA of the CDR3 is TGTGCTAGTGGCCCCGGACAGGGAGGTTTGGTTGATACGCAGTATTTT. Filled out from reference TRBV12-5 and TRBJ2-3, the complete variable domain reads DARVTQTPRHKVTEMGQEVTMRCQPILGHNTVFWYRQTMMQGLELLAYFRNRAPLDDSGMPKDRFSAEMPDATLATLKIQPSEPRDSAVYFCASGPGQGGLVDTQYFGPGTRLTVL.

The chain combines TRBV5-1 with TRBJ2-5, with D unclear. Deletions cut 4 bases from V and 5 bases from J, with 6 bases between. The CDR3 spans 11 residues. CDR1 SGHRS and CDR2 YFSETQ come from the germline V gene. CDR3 loop: CASSLRETQYF. CDR3 DNA: TGCGCCAGCAGCCTAAGGGAGACCCAGTACTTC.

V is TRBV5-1 and J is TRBJ2-1, with D possibly matching TRBD2 (5 bases). Germline loops: CDR1 SGHRS, CDR2 YFSETQ. Trimming shortened V by 1 base and J by 6 bases, and 5 bases separated the two germline ends. The CDR3 extends over 12 amino acids. CDR3 residues: CASSLSGNEQFF. CDR3 nucleotide sequence: TGCGCCAGCAGCTTGAGCGGCAATGAGCAGTTCTTC.

This rearrangement joins TRBV7-6 to TRBJ1-5, with D uncertain. The V and J ends lost 0 bases and 10 bases respectively, with 7 bases between them. The CDR3 contains 12 residues. CDR1 is SGHVS, CDR2 FNYEAQ, per germline. The DNA for the CDR3 is TGTGCCAGCAGCTTAGCGGGTGCTCCCCAGCATTTT. It encodes CASSLAGAPQHF.

The chain recombines TRBV11-3 with TRBJ2-1; TRBD2 matches at 10 bases. J was trimmed by 4 bases and V by 1 base; bases with no gene match: 4. The germline V gene encodes CDR1 SGHNT and CDR2 YENEEA. CDR3 length equals 16 residues. The DNA of the CDR3 is TGTGCCAGCAGCTTAGCATGGACTAGCGGATACAATGAGCAGTTCTTC. It encodes CASSLAWTSGYNEQFF.

This rearrangement joins TRBV5-1 to TRBJ1-3; TRBD1 aligns across 9 bases. The CDR3 is 14 residues long. Germline loops: CDR1 SGHRS, CDR2 YFSETQ. J lost 5 bases, V lost 5 bases, and 5 bases had no gene match. CDR3 nucleotides: TGCGCCAGCAGGGAACAGGGGGCTCGAAACACCATATATTTT. Protein: CASREQGARNTIYF.

The genes are TRBV20-1 and TRBJ2-5; D gene ambiguous. V lost 3 bases and J 5 bases, leaving 22 bases between the germline ends. Germline V gene lookup returns CDR1 DFQATT and CDR2 SNEGSKA (reference sequence). This CDR3 has 16 residues. CDR3 loop: CSASFPLLGNGETQYF. CDR3 coding DNA: TGCAGTGCTAGTTTCCCCCTCCTGGGGAATGGGGAGACCCAGTACTTC.

The rearrangement links TRBV5-8 to TRBJ1-5, with no clear D. The V gene's germline CDR1 is SGHTS and CDR2 YDEGEE. Trimming removed 4 bases at V and 4 bases at J, with 12 bases between. The CDR3 is 14 amino acids. The CDR3 protein is CASSHPRLNQPQHF. In nucleotides, the CDR3 is TGTGCCAGCAGCCATCCCCGTTTAAATCAGCCCCAGCATTTT.

This clone was counted between two and nine times. The CDR3 here is CASRYLYEQYF. The CDR3 DNA is TGCGCCAGCAGATACCTCTACGAGCAGTACTTC. This chain uses TRBV5-1 with TRBJ2-7; D is unclear. Germline values: CDR1 SGHRS, CDR2 YFSETQ. Trimming shortened V by 5 bases and J by 3 bases, and 6 bases separated the two germline ends. CDR3 length: 11 amino acids.

The chain links TRBV5-1 to TRBJ1-2; D is unresolved. CDR1 SGHRS and CDR2 YFSETQ come from the germline V gene. The CDR3 is made up of 13 amino acids. Between the trimmed V and J ends, which lost 0 bases and 9 bases, there was a span of 12 bases. For the CDR3, the DNA is TGCGCCAGCAGCTTGGCAGTTGGCCGGAGCTACACCTTC. Its protein product is CASSLAVGRSYTF.

This clone was seen just once. This sequence joins TRBV25-1 and TRBJ2-7; 7 positions agree with TRBD2. Germline CDR1 and CDR2: MGHDK and SYGVNS. The J segment lost 2 bases and the V segment lost 2 bases, leaving 0 bases of the junction unmatched. The CDR3 has 13 amino acids. The CDR3 protein is CASSEGGAYEQYF. The CDR3 nucleotides read TGTGCCAGCAGTGAAGGGGGGGCCTACGAGCAGTACTTC.

The chain links TRBV6-5 to TRBJ2-7; maybe TRBD2 (5 bases). Deletions cut 6 bases from V and 3 bases from J, with 15 bases between. The CDR3 runs to 14 residues. CDR1 and CDR2 from the germline V gene are MNHEY and SVGAGI. The chain's CDR3 is CASRVGAWGYEQYF. As DNA, the CDR3 is TGTGCCAGCAGGGTGGGAGCTTGGGGCTACGAGCAGTACTTC.

The DNA of the CDR3 is TGTGCCAGCAGTTCGTGGGGGGGAAGTCCCTACGAGCAGTACTTC. This sequence encodes CASSSWGGSPYEQYF. This sequence joins TRBV6-2 or TRBV6-3 and TRBJ2-7; 7 bases are shared with TRBD2. CDR3 size: 15 residues. The ends lost 4 bases at V and 2 bases at J; junction bases unmatched: 8. Germline assignment: CDR1 MNHEY and CDR2 SVGEGT.